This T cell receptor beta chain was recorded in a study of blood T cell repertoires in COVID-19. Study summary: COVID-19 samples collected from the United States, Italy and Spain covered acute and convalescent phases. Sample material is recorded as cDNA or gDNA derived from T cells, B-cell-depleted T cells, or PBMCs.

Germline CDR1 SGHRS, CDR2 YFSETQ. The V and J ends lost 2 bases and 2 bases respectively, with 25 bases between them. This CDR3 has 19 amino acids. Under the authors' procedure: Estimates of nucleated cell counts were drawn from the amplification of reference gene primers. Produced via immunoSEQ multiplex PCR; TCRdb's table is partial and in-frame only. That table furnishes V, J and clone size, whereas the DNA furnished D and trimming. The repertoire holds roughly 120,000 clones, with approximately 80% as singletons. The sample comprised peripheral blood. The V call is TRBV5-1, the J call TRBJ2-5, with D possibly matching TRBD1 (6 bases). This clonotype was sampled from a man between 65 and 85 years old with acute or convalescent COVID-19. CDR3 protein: CASSFFSAGQLPLQETQYF. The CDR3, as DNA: TGCGCCAGCAGCTTCTTTTCCGCCGGACAGTTACCGCTGCAAGAGACCCAGTACTTC. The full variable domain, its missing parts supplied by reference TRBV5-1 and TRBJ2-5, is KAGVTQTPRYLIKTRGQQVTLSCSPISGHRSVSWYQQTPGQGLQFLFEYFSETQRNKGNFPGRFSGRQFSNSRSEMNVSTLELGDSALYLCASSFFSAGQLPLQETQYFGPGTRLLVL.